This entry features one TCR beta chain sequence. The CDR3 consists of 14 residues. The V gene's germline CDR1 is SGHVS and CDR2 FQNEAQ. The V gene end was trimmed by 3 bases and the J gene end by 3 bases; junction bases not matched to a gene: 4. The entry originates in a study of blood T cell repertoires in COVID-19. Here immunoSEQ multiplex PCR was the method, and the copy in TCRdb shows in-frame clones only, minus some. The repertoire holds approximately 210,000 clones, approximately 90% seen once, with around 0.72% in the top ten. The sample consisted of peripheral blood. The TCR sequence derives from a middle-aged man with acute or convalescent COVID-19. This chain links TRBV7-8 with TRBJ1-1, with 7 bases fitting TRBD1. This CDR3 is CASSFTGADTEAFF. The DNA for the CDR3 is TGTGCCAGCAGCTTCACAGGGGCGGACACTGAAGCTTTCTTT.